The 6 T cell receptor beta chains below come from one sample, sequenced in a study of cytomegalovirus exposure and HLA in healthy donors. Vbeta (60) and Jbeta (13) primers were used in the PCR. The method was immunoSEQ multiplex PCR; TCRdb's version includes in-frame clones alone and lacks a portion of them. This sample's table reports under 200,000 clones. Sample: PBMCs. The receptors stem from a man aged 25 to 45 in good health and CMV-seronegative.

The V and J genes are TRBV20-1 and TRBJ1-2, with 8 positions matching TRBD1. V gave up 5 bases and J gave up 8 bases; unmatched junction bases: 4. The CDR3 consists of 11 residues. Germline V gives CDR1 DFQATT, CDR2 SNEGSKA (reference sequence). CDR3 protein: CSASTGVGYTF. CDR3 nucleotides: TGCAGTGCTTCGACAGGGGTAGGCTACACCTTC.

V usage is TRBV27 and J usage is TRBJ1-1; D remains ambiguous. The CDR3 has 12 amino acids. The germline V gene has CDR1 MNHEY and CDR2 SMNVEV (reference sequence). V dropped 8 bases and J dropped 1 base, with 8 bases sitting between them. Written as DNA, the CDR3 is TGTGCCAGCCGAGAGGGGAACACTGAAGCTTTCTTT. It is translated as CASREGNTEAFF.

The chain recombines TRBV19 with TRBJ2-3; D may be TRBD1 (6 bases). Trimming stripped 6 bases from V and 8 bases from J, with 12 bases between. This CDR3 spans 12 amino acids. Germline-derived CDR1 and CDR2 are LNHDA and SQIVND (reference sequence). CDR3 in amino acids: CASSNSRGTQYF. CDR3 sequence (DNA): TGTGCCAGTAGCAACAGCAGGGGTACGCAGTATTTT.

The chain joins TRBV13 to TRBJ2-1; 11 bases match TRBD2. Germline V CDR1 and CDR2: PRHDT, FYEKMQ (reference sequence). The CDR3 totals 16 residues. The V gene end was trimmed by 0 bases and the J gene end by 2 bases; junction bases not matched to a gene: 0. The CDR3 nucleotides read TGTGCCAGCAGCTTAGGGGGACTAGCGGCCTACAATGAGCAGTTCTTC. Its translation: CASSLGGLAAYNEQFF.

The CDR3 nucleotides are TGTGCCAGCAGTCCTTCGGACAGGGGGCTGCCCTATGGCTACACCTTC. Residues: CASSPSDRGLPYGYTF. The chain is built from TRBV6-4 and TRBJ1-2; 11 positions match TRBD1. This CDR3 has 16 residues. The germline gives CDR1 MRHNA, CDR2 SNTAGT. With 5 bases clipped from V and 4 bases from J, the junction kept 9 bases outside the gene matches.

The chain is built from TRBV7-2 and TRBJ2-3; no clear D gene. V dropped 1 base and J dropped 2 bases, with 4 bases sitting between them. This CDR3 region has 13 residues. The germline gives CDR1 SGHTA, CDR2 FQGNSA. Written as DNA, the CDR3 is TGTGCCAGCAGCTTAGACTACACAGATACGCAGTATTTT. Protein product: CASSLDYTDTQYF.